This T cell receptor (beta chain) comes out of a study of pediatric ulcerative colitis. Whole-study findings and limits: In rectum, acute severe colitis had expanded clones and less diversity. Repertoires came from total lymphocyte DNA, not specific subsets. Compared with controls, ulcerative colitis showed greater blood-rectum clone sharing.

Sequencing used immunoSEQ multiplex PCR; TCRdb keeps in-frame clones, though not all of them. The sample shows 50,000 to 65,000 clones, 80% to 90% of them seen only once. Regarding this clone: Its antigen is unknown.

The clonotype originates from a boy younger than 18 with severe ulcerative colitis. The sample consisted of blood.

The CDR3 nucleotides read TGTGCCAGCAGCAAGAACCGGGCGAACACCGGGGAGCTGTTTTTT. Translated, it gives CASSKNRANTGELFF. The rearrangement uses TRBV6-5 and TRBJ2-2; no clear D. Germline CDR1 reads MNHEY; CDR2 reads SVGAGI. Trimming removed 6 bases at V and 0 bases at J, with 11 bases between. The CDR3 consists of 15 residues.